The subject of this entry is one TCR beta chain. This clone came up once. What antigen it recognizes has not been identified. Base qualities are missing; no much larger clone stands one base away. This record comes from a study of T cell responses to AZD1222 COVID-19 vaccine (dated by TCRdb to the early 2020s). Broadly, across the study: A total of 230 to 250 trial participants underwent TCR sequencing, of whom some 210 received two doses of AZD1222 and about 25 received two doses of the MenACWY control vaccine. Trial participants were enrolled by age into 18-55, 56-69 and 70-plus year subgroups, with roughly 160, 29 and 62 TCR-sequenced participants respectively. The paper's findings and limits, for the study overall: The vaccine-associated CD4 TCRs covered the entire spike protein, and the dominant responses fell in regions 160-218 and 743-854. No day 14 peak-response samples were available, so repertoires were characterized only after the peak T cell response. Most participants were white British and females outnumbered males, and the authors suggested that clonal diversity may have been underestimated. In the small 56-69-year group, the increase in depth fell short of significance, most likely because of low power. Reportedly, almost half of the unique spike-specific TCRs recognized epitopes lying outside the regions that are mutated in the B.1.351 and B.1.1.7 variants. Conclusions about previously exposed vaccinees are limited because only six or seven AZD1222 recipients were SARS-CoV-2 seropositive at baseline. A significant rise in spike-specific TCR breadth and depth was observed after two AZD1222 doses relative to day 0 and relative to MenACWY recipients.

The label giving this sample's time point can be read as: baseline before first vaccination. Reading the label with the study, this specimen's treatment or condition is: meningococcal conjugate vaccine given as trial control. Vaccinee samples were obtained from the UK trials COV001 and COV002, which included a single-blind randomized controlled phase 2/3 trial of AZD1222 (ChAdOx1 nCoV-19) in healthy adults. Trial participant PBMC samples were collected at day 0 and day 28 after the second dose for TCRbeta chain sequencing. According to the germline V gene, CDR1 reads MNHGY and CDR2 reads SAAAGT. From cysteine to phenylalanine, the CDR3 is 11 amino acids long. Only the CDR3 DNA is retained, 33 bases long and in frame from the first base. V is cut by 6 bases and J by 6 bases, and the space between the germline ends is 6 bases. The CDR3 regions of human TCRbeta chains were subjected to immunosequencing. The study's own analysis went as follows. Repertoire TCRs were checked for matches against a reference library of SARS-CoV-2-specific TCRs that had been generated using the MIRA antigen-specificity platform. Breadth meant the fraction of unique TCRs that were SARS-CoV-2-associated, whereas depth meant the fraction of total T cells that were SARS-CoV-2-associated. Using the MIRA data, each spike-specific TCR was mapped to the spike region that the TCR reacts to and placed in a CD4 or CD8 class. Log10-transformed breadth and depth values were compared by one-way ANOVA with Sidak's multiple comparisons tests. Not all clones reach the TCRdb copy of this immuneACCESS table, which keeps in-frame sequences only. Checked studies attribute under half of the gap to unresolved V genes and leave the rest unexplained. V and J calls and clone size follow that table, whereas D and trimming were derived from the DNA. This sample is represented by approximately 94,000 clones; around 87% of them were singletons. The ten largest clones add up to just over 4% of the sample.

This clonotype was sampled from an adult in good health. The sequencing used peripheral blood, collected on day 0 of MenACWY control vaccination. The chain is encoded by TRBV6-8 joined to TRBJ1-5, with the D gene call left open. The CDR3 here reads CASRGFQPQHF. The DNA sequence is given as TGTGCCAGCAGGGGGTTTCAGCCCCAGCATTTT.